The rows below give T cell receptor beta chains drawn from one sample of a study of cytomegalovirus exposure and HLA in healthy donors. The assay was immunoSEQ multiplex PCR, and TCRdb's table has in-frame clones only and misses some. Of around 100,000 clones in the sample, around 85% were seen once. The material sequenced was PBMCs. The receptors here all came from a man in his forties in good health and CMV-seropositive. Both conserved end residues are part of each CDR3. The D gene is left open where the match is weak. Only part of the rows carry a size: once, few, many, or a class if the clone is expanded.

j_call clone_size v_call d_call cdr3_aa cdr3_nt
TRBJ1-4 . TRBV19 . CASSIAAGHEKLFF TGTGCCAGTAGTATAGCAGCGGGCCACGAAAAACTGTTTTTT
TRBJ1-1 . TRBV6-5 . CASRKQVQNTEAFF TGTGCCAGCAGGAAACAGGTTCAGAACACTGAAGCTTTCTTT
TRBJ1-2 . TRBV5-4 TRBD1 CASSIPGTGPLEGYTF TGTGCCAGCAGCATCCCCGGGACAGGCCCTCTGGAGGGCTACACCTTC
TRBJ2-4 . TRBV4-1 . CASLVGGTKNIQYF TGCGCCAGTCTAGTCGGCGGGACCAAAAACATTCAGTACTTC
TRBJ1-4 . TRBV7-6 . CASSQTELGKKLFF TGTGCCAGCAGCCAAACAGAACTGGGTAAAAAACTGTTTTTT
TRBJ1-1 . TRBV29-1 . CSVRGEGEAFF TGCAGCGTACGGGGTGAGGGTGAAGCTTTCTTT
TRBJ1-1 . TRBV19 . CASRPIQRNTEAFF TGTGCCAGTAGGCCCATACAGAGGAACACTGAAGCTTTCTTT
TRBJ1-1 . TRBV2 TRBD1 CASGGQGVTEAFF TGTGCCAGCGGCGGACAGGGGGTCACTGAAGCTTTCTTT
TRBJ2-1 . TRBV6-1 . CASSELPSSYNEQFF TGTGCCAGCAGTGAGCTTCCCAGCTCCTACAATGAGCAGTTCTTC
TRBJ1-4 . TRBV5-1 TRBD1 CASSLGQGVTNEKLFF TGCGCCAGCAGCCTAGGACAGGGGGTAACTAATGAAAAACTGTTTTTT
TRBJ2-1 . TRBV6-5 . CASSYRRVNYNEQFF TGTGCCAGCAGTTACCGCCGCGTGAACTACAATGAGCAGTTCTTC
TRBJ1-1 . TRBV5-8 . CASMQEMGTEAFF TGTGCCAGCATGCAGGAAATGGGCACTGAAGCTTTCTTT
TRBJ2-5 once TRBV29-1 TRBD1 CSVVGQYAETQYF TGCAGCGTCGTGGGACAGTACGCAGAGACCCAGTACTTC
TRBJ2-5 . TRBV7-9 . CASSPTGQETQYF TGTGCCAGCAGTCCGACGGGCCAAGAGACCCAGTACTTC
TRBJ1-5 . TRBV19 TRBD1 CASSIRQGAEPDQPQHF TGTGCCAGTAGTATACGACAGGGGGCCGAGCCCGATCAGCCCCAGCATTTT
TRBJ1-1 . TRBV4-2 . CASSRSLADRNTEAFF TGTGCCAGCAGCCGCTCCCTGGCCGACAGGAACACTGAAGCTTTCTTT
TRBJ1-1 . TRBV7-9 TRBD1 CASSYRGTEAFF TGTGCCAGCAGTTACAGGGGCACTGAAGCTTTCTTT
TRBJ2-2 . TRBV18 . CASSPVAGELFF TGTGCCAGCTCACCTGTCGCCGGGGAGCTGTTTTTT
TRBJ1-5 few TRBV30 TRBD1 CAWGTGNNQPQHF TGTGCCTGGGGGACAGGGAACAATCAGCCCCAGCATTTT
TRBJ1-1 . TRBV7-9 . CASSLAGGGNTEAFF TGTGCCAGCAGCTTAGCAGGGGGGGGGAACACTGAAGCTTTCTTT
TRBJ1-4 . TRBV2 . CASSPNVPFGGNEKLFF TGTGCCAGCAGCCCCAATGTGCCTTTCGGGGGGAATGAAAAACTGTTTTTT
TRBJ2-7 once TRBV28 . CASSVSYEQYF TGTGCCAGCAGCGTCTCCTACGAGCAGTACTTC
TRBJ1-2 few TRBV18 . CASSPQGQANYGYTF TGTGCCAGCTCACCACAGGGGCAAGCTAACTATGGCTACACCTTC
TRBJ2-3 . TRBV4-2 TRBD2 CASSQGAGDTDTQYF TGTGCCAGCAGCCAAGGGGCGGGAGATACGGATACGCAGTATTTT
TRBJ1-1 . TRBV29-1 TRBD1 CSVAGTGGAEAFF TGCAGCGTTGCCGGGACAGGGGGAGCTGAAGCTTTCTTT
TRBJ2-1 . TRBV28 TRBD2 CASSLAGGGGNEQFF TGTGCCAGCAGTTTAGCGGGGGGAGGGGGCAATGAGCAGTTCTTC
TRBJ1-3 . TRBV28 TRBD1 CASTPPGQGATGGNTIYF TGTGCCAGCACCCCACCGGGACAGGGGGCTACTGGTGGAAACACCATATATTTT
TRBJ1-5 . TRBV19 . CASHPWGGGVGLGNQPQHF TGTGCCAGCCACCCGTGGGGCGGGGGGGTCGGCCTTGGCAATCAGCCCCAGCATTTT
TRBJ2-7 . TRBV7-2 . CASSLVGKTGRDEQYF TGTGCCAGCAGCTTAGTGGGGAAGACAGGTCGGGACGAGCAGTACTTC
TRBJ2-1 . TRBV7-2 TRBD1 CASSLSTGYNEQFF TGTGCCAGCAGCCTATCGACAGGGTACAATGAGCAGTTCTTC